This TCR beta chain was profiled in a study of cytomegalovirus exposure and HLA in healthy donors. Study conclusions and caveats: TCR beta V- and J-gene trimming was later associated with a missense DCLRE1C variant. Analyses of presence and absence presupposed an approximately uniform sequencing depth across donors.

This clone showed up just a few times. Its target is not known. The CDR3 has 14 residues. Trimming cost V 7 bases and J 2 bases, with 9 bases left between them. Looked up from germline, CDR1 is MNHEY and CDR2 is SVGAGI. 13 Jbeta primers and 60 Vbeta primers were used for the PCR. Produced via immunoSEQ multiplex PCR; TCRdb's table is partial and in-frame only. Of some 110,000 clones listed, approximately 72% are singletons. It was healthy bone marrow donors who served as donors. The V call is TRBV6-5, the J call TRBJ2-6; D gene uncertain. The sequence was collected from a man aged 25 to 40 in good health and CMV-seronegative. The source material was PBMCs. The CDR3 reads CASTPRAGANVLTF. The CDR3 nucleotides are TGTGCCAGCACCCCACGGGCTGGGGCCAACGTCCTGACTTTC.